These 21 T cell receptor beta chains originate from one sample sequenced in a study of blood T cell repertoires in COVID-19. TCRdb's table, derived via immunoSEQ multiplex PCR, lists solely in-frame clones and lacks some. The sample carries about 100,000 clones, around nine tenths recorded once. What was sequenced was peripheral blood. These receptors were collected from a man between 65 and 85 years old with acute or convalescent COVID-19.

This clone appeared once. The genes are TRBV10-3 and TRBJ1-6, with TRBD1 as a possible D gene (5 bases). Per the germline V gene, CDR1 is ENHRY and CDR2 is SYGVKD. The CDR3 has 12 amino acids. V was cut by 10 bases and J by 5 bases, with 9 bases left in between. The CDR3 sequence is CATSTDNSPLHF. The CDR3 nucleotides are TGTGCCACCTCGACAGATAATTCACCCCTCCACTTT.

The chain employs TRBV5-1 and TRBJ2-7, with 9 bases matching TRBD1. The V and J ends lost 3 bases and 1 base, in that order; junction bases with no gene match: 5. The length of the CDR3 is 15 residues. The germline V gene has CDR1 SGHRS and CDR2 YFSETQ. CDR3 sequence: CASSSPGQGSYEQYF. The CDR3 coding sequence is TGCGCCAGCAGCTCACCGGGACAGGGTTCCTACGAGCAGTACTTC.

This chain joins TRBV11-3 and TRBJ1-3; a possible D gene is TRBD1 (6 bases). The CDR3 has 18 amino acids. Germline-derived CDR1 and CDR2 are SGHNT and YENEEA. V was clipped by 3 bases and J by 2 bases, with 20 bases between them. The CDR3, as DNA: TGTGCCAGCAGCTTCGCCCTGAATCCAGGGGCGGCTGGAAACACCATATATTTT. Translating gives CASSFALNPGAAGNTIYF.

This chain connects TRBV20-1 to TRBJ1-1; maybe TRBD1 (5 bases). V was clipped by 7 bases and J by 11 bases, with 20 bases between them. Germline assignment: CDR1 DFQATT and CDR2 SNEGSKA (reference sequence). This CDR3 is built from 12 residues. CDR3 residues: CSVSPQGASAFF. The DNA of the CDR3 is TGCAGTGTTAGTCCCCAGGGTGCGAGTGCTTTCTTT.

This clone has only one observation. The chain links TRBV5-1 to TRBJ2-1, with 10 bases lining up with TRBD2. The CDR3 is made up of 15 amino acids. Trimming cost V 3 bases and J 4 bases; bases outside gene matches: 4. Germline V gives CDR1 SGHRS, CDR2 YFSETQ. The CDR3 is CASSSLAGSYNEQFF. The CDR3 DNA is TGCGCCAGCAGCTCACTAGCGGGGAGTTACAATGAGCAGTTCTTC.

The chain joins TRBV2 to TRBJ2-7; D gene uncertain. Germline V gene sequence: CDR1 SNHLY, CDR2 FYNNEI. The CDR3 runs to 12 residues. V was shortened by 1 base and J by 2 bases, with 3 bases between the two germline ends. CDR3 protein: CASSEGAYEQYF. CDR3 nucleotides: TGTGCCAGCAGTGAAGGAGCCTACGAGCAGTACTTC.

The chain has TRBV18 and TRBJ2-7; 10 bases line up with TRBD1. V lost 5 bases to trimming and J lost 3 bases; unmatched junction nucleotides: 7. CDR1 is KGHSH, CDR2 LQKENI, per germline. The CDR3 runs to 15 residues. Here the CDR3 DNA reads TGTGCCAGCTCATCGCCGGGACAGGGGAACTACGAGCAGTACTTC. Translating gives CASSSPGQGNYEQYF.

V and J are TRBV4-3 and TRBJ2-1, with no clear D. The CDR3 is made up of 15 amino acids. V was clipped by 0 bases and J by 5 bases, with 11 bases between them. Germline V gene sequence: CDR1 LGHNA, CDR2 YSLEER. The CDR3 nucleotides read TGCGCCAGCAGCCAAGAGGTGACTCGTAACAATGAGCAGTTCTTC. It encodes CASSQEVTRNNEQFF.

The rearrangement links TRBV7-8 to TRBJ2-3; 8 nucleotides agree with TRBD2. J lost 8 bases, V lost 0 bases, and 10 bases had no gene match. In germline, CDR1 is SGHVS, CDR2 FQNEAQ. This CDR3 comprises 16 residues. The CDR3 reads CASSLARASGLSTQYF. The CDR3 DNA sequence: TGTGCCAGCAGCTTAGCGAGGGCTAGCGGGCTGAGTACGCAGTATTTT. Full variable domain (remainder filled in from reference TRBV7-8 and TRBJ2-3): GAGVSQSPRYKVAKRGQDVALRCDPISGHVSLFWYQQALGQGPEFLTYFQNEAQLDKSGLPSDRFFAERPEGSVSTLKIQRTQQEDSAVYLCASSLARASGLSTQYFGPGTRLTVL.

The chain has TRBV7-9 and TRBJ2-6, with TRBD1 matching over 10 bases. CDR3 length equals 18 residues. Germline V lookup: CDR1 SEHNR, CDR2 FQNEAQ (reference sequence). J gave up 0 bases and V 4 bases, and 6 bases lay outside the gene matches. The CDR3 spells CASSSPGQGSSGANVLTF. As DNA, the CDR3 is TGTGCCAGCAGCTCTCCGGGACAGGGGAGCTCTGGGGCCAACGTCCTGACTTTC.

The V call is TRBV4-1, the J call TRBJ1-5; 9 positions match TRBD1. Germline V gives CDR1 MGHRA, CDR2 YSYEKL. The CDR3 has 15 amino acids. The V and J ends lost 4 bases and 3 bases, in that order; junction bases with no gene match: 4. CDR3 in amino acids: CASSPGTGLNQPQHF. The CDR3 DNA is TGCGCCAGCAGCCCCGGGACAGGGCTCAATCAGCCCCAGCATTTT.

CDR3 in amino acids: CASRLAGTSYNEQFF. CDR3 in DNA: TGTGCCAGCAGACTAGCGGGGACGTCCTACAATGAGCAGTTCTTC. The chain uses TRBV27 and TRBJ2-1, with 10 positions matching TRBD2. The germline V gene has CDR1 MNHEY and CDR2 SMNVEV (reference sequence). Trimming removed 6 bases from V and 1 base from J; junction bases left unmatched: 3. This CDR3 region has 15 residues.

The CDR3 reads CASSQPGGSEYF. The CDR3 nucleotides are TGTGCCAGCAGTCAGCCCGGGGGGAGCGAGTACTTC. The rearrangement joins TRBV28 to TRBJ2-7, with 7 bases identical to TRBD2. The CDR3 has 12 amino acids. The ends lost 5 bases at V and 11 bases at J; junction bases unmatched: 9. Germline CDR1 is MDHEN and CDR2 is SYDVKM.

The genes are TRBV2 and TRBJ2-7; TRBD2 matches at 12 bases. The CDR3 extends over 15 amino acids. The germline gives CDR1 SNHLY, CDR2 FYNNEI. V was clipped by 6 bases and J by 0 bases; unmatched bases: 3. CDR3 bases: TGTGCCAGCAGCCGACTAGCGGGGGCCTCCTACGAGCAGTACTTC. Translation: CASSRLAGASYEQYF.

The gene calls are TRBV30 and TRBJ2-3; 7 bases match TRBD1. CDR1 and CDR2 (germline): GTSNPN, SVGIG (reference sequence). The junction had 2 bases not matched to a gene; V was cut back by 5 bases and J by 0 bases. The CDR3 loop spans 13 amino acids. CDR3 coding DNA: TGTGCCTGGGACAGGGTGAGCACAGATACGCAGTATTTT. Its translation is CAWDRVSTDTQYF.

A note on this clone: A much larger clone differs by one base, so this may be a read error. Other DNA sequences in the same sample also yield this CDR3. The V and J genes are TRBV5-1 and TRBJ2-1; 7 positions agree with TRBD2. The germline V gene has CDR1 SGHRS and CDR2 YFSETQ. This CDR3 spans 14 amino acids. V lost 0 bases, J lost 7 bases, and 4 bases stayed unmatched. CDR3 sequence reads: CASSLAGGGNEQFF. The CDR3 DNA reads as TGCGCCAGCAGCTTGGCGGGGGGTGGGAATGAGCAGTTCTTC.

The DNA of the CDR3 is TGTGCCAGCAGTACACCCGGGACAGGGGGTTCACCCCTCCACTTT. Amino acids: CASSTPGTGGSPLHF. V gene TRBV2 combines with J gene TRBJ1-6; TRBD1 matches at 11 bases. With V trimmed by 5 bases and J by 9 bases, 6 bases remained unmatched. Germline CDR1 SNHLY, CDR2 FYNNEI. There are 15 residues in the CDR3.

The chain is built from TRBV6-5 and TRBJ2-5, with 8 bases lining up with TRBD1. The CDR3 loop spans 15 amino acids. Germline loops: CDR1 MNHEY, CDR2 SVGAGI. V was clipped by 6 bases and J by 2 bases; unmatched bases: 8. The CDR3 sequence: CASRPRQGRQETQYF. The CDR3 bases are TGTGCCAGCAGACCACGACAGGGGCGGCAAGAGACCCAGTACTTC.

V usage is TRBV29-1 and J usage is TRBJ2-7; D gene ambiguous. The CDR3 runs to 12 residues. The V and J ends lost 6 bases and 3 bases respectively, with 12 bases between them. The germline V gene encodes CDR1 SQVTM and CDR2 ANQGSEA. CDR3 protein: CSVGRYDYEQYF. Here the CDR3 DNA reads TGCAGCGTCGGCAGGTATGACTACGAGCAGTACTTC.

This clone was counted only a few times. The V call is TRBV25-1, the J call TRBJ1-5; D possibly corresponds to TRBD1 (6 bases). The CDR3 covers 13 residues. Germline CDR1 reads MGHDK; CDR2 reads SYGVNS. Trimming shortened V by 4 bases and J by 7 bases, and 11 bases separated the two germline ends. For the CDR3, the DNA is TGTGCCAGCAGTGGAGGGGGGGCCCAGCCCCAGCATTTT. It is translated as CASSGGGAQPQHF.

The chain joins TRBV7-9 to TRBJ1-2; 7 positions agree with TRBD1. The CDR3 extends over 12 amino acids. Germline CDR1 is SEHNR and CDR2 is FQNEAQ (reference sequence). Trimming at V came to 4 bases and at J to 6 bases, leaving 2 bases not matched to a gene. DNA for the CDR3: TGTGCCAGCAGCTCGACAGGGAATGGCTACACCTTC. It yields the protein CASSSTGNGYTF.